This T cell receptor beta chain was sequenced for a study of blood T cell repertoires in COVID-19. Authors' data handling: Amplifying reference gene primers gave estimates of nucleated cell counts. The assay was immunoSEQ multiplex PCR, and TCRdb's table has in-frame clones only and misses some. V and J calls and clone size are given by that table; D and trimming were obtained from the DNA. The data hold 120,000 or so clones, with about four fifths observed a single time. Followed over time, Seattle patients had been enrolled while infection was active. The material sequenced was peripheral blood. The receptor comes from a man aged 25-40 years with COVID-19, enrolled during active disease.

CDR3 nucleotide sequence: TGTGCCAGCAGTTACCATGTTGGAGCTAACTATGGCTACACCTTC. Its protein product is CASSYHVGANYGYTF. This sequence joins TRBV6-2 or TRBV6-3 and TRBJ1-2; no clear D gene. V lost 2 bases to trimming and J lost 0 bases, with 10 bases between them. CDR3 length: 15 amino acids. Germline CDR1 and CDR2: MNHEY and SVGEGT.